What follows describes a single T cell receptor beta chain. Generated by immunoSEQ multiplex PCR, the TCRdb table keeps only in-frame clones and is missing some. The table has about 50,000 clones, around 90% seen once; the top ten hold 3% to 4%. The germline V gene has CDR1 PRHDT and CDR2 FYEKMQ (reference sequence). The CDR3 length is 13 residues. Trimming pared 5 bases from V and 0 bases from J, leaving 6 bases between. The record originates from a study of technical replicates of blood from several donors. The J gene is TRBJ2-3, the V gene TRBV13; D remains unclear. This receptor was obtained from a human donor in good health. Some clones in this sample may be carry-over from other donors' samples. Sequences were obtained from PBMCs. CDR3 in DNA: TGTGCCAGCAGCAAACTAAGCACAGATACGCAGTATTTT. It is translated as CASSKLSTDTQYF.